What follows describes a single T cell receptor (beta chain). This sample stems from a study of cytomegalovirus exposure and HLA in healthy donors. The V gene end was trimmed by 3 bases and the J gene end by 5 bases; junction bases not matched to a gene: 12. Per the germline V gene, CDR1 is SGDLS and CDR2 is YYNGEE. The CDR3 is 18 residues long. It was with 60 Vbeta and 13 Jbeta primers that the PCR ran. Clones were sequenced by immunoSEQ multiplex PCR, and TCRdb holds only the in-frame ones, with some missing. The repertoire holds about 100,000 clones, about four fifths seen once, with 1.5% to 2% in the top ten.

Sequenced: PBMCs. The genes are TRBV9 and TRBJ2-3; TRBD2 matches 13 bases. This TCR was sampled from a woman in her thirties or forties in good health and CMV-seronegative. The CDR3, as DNA: TGTGCCAGCAGCGCCCCCCTCGGACTAGCGGGGGAGGGAGATACGCAGTATTTT. Protein sequence: CASSAPLGLAGEGDTQYF. Together with reference TRBV9 and TRBJ2-3, the CDR3 gives the full variable domain: DSGVTQTPKHLITATGQRVTLRCSPRSGDLSVYWYQQSLDQGLQFLIQYYNGEERAKGNILERFSAQQFPDLHSELNLSSLELGDSALYFCASSAPLGLAGEGDTQYFGPGTRLTVL.